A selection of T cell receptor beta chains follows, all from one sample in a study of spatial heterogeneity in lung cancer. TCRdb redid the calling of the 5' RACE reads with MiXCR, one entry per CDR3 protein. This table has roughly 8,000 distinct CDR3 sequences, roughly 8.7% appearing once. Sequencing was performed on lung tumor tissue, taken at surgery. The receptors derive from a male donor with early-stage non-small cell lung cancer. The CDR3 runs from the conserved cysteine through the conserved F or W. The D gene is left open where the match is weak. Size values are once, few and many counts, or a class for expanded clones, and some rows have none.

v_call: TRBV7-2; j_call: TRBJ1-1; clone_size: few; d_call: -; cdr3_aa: CASRAGVWTEAFF; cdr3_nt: TGTGCCAGCAGAGCAGGGGTATGGACTGAAGCTTTCTTT
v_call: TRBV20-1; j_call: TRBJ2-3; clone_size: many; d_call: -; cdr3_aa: CSAGRREAGVADTQYF; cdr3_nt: TGCAGTGCTGGGAGGCGTGAGGCGGGTGTCGCAGATACGCAGTATTTT
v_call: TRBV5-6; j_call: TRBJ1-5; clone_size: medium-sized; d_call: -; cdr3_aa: CASSLWGQPQHF; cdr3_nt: TGTGCCAGCAGCCTGTGGGGTCAGCCCCAGCATTTT
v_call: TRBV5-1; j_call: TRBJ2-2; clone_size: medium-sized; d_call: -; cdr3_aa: CASRDGSTGELFF; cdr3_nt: TGCGCCAGCAGGGATGGATCCACCGGGGAGCTGTTTTTT
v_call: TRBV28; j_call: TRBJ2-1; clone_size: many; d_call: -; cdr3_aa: CASSPPDGASYNEQFF; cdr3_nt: TGTGCCAGCAGTCCCCCGGATGGGGCCTCCTACAATGAGCAGTTCTTC
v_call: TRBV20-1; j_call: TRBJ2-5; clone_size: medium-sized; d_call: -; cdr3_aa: CSARLGSETQYF; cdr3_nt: TGCAGTGCTAGATTGGGGTCGGAGACCCAGTACTTC
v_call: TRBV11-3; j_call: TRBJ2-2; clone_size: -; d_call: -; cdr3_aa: CASSLDWTNTGELFF; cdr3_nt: TGTGCCAGCAGCTTAGATTGGACGAACACCGGGGAGCTGTTTTTT
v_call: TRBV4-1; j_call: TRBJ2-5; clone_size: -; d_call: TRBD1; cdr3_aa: CASSQVPTGGLETQYF; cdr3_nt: TGCGCCAGCAGCCAAGTTCCGACAGGGGGACTGGAGACCCAGTACTTC
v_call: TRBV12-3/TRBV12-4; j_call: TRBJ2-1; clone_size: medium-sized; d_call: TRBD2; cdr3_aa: CASSLRIAGGINEQFF; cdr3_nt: TGTGCCAGCAGTTTGAGGATAGCGGGAGGGATTAATGAGCAGTTCTTC
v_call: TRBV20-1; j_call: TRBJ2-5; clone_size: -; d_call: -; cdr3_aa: CSAPDRIQETQYF; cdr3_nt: TGCAGTGCTCCCGACAGGATCCAAGAGACCCAGTACTTC
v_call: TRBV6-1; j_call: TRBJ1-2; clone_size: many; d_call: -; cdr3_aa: CASSDQGRGYGYTF; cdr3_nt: TGTGCCAGCAGTGATCAAGGAAGGGGCTATGGCTACACCTTC
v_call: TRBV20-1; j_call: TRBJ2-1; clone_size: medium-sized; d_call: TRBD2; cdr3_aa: CSAQGLADNNEQFF; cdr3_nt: TGCAGTGCTCAGGGACTAGCGGATAACAATGAGCAGTTCTTC
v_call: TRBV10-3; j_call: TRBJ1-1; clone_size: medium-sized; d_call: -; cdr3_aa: CAISELGDTEAFF; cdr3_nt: TGTGCCATCAGTGAGTTGGGGGACACTGAAGCTTTCTTT
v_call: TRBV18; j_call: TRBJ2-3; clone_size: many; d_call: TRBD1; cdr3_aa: CASSPPGQGKDTQYF; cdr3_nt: TGTGCCAGCTCACCCCCGGGACAGGGAAAGGATACGCAGTATTTT
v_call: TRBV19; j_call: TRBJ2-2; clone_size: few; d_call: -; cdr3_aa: CASSIRIEGISVTGELFF; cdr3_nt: TGTGCCAGTAGTATACGAATCGAGGGGATTTCGGTCACCGGGGAGCTGTTTTTT
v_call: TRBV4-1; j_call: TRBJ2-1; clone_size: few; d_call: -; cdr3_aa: CASSQDVPTHEQFF; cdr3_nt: TGCGCCAGCAGCCAAGACGTACCCACACATGAGCAGTTCTTC
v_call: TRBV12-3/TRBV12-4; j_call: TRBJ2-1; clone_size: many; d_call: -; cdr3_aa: CASSFSSGEDEQFF; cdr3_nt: TGTGCCAGCAGCTTCTCGAGTGGGGAGGATGAGCAGTTCTTC